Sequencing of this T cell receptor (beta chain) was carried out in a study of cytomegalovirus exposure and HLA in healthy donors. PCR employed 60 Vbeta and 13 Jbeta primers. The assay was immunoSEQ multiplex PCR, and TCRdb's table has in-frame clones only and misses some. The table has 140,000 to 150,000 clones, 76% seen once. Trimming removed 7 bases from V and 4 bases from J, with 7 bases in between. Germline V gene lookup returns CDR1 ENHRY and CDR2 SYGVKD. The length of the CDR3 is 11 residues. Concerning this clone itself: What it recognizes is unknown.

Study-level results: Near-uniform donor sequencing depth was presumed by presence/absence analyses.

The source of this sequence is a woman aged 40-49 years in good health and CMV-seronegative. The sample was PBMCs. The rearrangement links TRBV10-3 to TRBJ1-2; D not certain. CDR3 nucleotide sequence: TGTGCCATCACAGGCGCCTATGGCTACACCTTC. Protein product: CAITGAYGYTF.